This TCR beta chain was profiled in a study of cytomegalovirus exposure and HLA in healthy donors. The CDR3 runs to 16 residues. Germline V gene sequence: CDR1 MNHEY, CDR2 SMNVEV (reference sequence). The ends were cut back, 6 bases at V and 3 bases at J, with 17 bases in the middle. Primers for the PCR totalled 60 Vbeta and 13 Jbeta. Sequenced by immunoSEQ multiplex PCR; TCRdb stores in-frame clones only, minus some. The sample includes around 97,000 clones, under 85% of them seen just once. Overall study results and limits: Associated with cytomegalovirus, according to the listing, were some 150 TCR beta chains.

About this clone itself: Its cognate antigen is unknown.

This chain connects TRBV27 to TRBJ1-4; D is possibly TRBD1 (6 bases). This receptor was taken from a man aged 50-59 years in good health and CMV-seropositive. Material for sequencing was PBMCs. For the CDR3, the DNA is TGTGCCAGCAGCCGGGACACCGTGCGCCCTAATGAAAAACTGTTTTTT. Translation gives CASSRDTVRPNEKLFF.